These 27 T cell receptor beta chains were all obtained from the same sample, sequenced in a study of regulatory T cells in long-lasting Graves disease. Time point in this sample: newly diagnosed GD, antithyroid drugs for less than 3 months. Isolated PBMC RNA provided the starting material for the TCR library. The TCR beta library used iRepertoire HTBI primers with Arm-PCR amplification of CDR3. TCRdb recomputed calls from the multiplex PCR reads with MiXCR, one row per CDR3 protein. This sample carries 350,000 to 450,000 distinct CDR3 sequences, 15% to 20% of them seen once, and the ten largest clones take about 32%. This same sample was also taken into another study, of T cells in Graves' hyperthyroidism and ophthalmopathy.

The starting material was peripheral blood mononuclear cells (PBMCs), obtained at new diagnosis, from a patient treated with antithyroid drugs. The receptors stem from a middle-aged man with Graves disease.

The sample holds many counts of this clonotype. This chain joins TRBV28 and TRBJ2-5; weak D call: TRBD1 (7 bases). Germline-derived CDR1 and CDR2 are MDHEN and SYDVKM. The CDR3 has 14 residues. Trimming took 6 bases from V and 5 from J, leaving 16 bases between them. The DNA of the CDR3 is TGTGCCAGCAGCGGCAGGGCAGGGGGGGAGACCCAGTACTTC. As protein: CASSGRAGGETQYF.

On this clonotype itself: This may come from a read error, since a much larger clone is one base off. CDR3 sequence reads: CASSLGLQPQHF. CDR3 DNA: TGTGCCAGCAGCTTAGGGTTGCAGCCCCAGCATTTT. This chain uses TRBV7-3 with TRBJ1-5; D is unresolved. CDR3 size: 12 residues. Trimming took off 2 bases at V and 7 bases at J, with 6 bases between the two ends. Germline CDR1 and CDR2: SGHTA and FQGTGA. Filled out from reference TRBV7-3 and TRBJ1-5, the complete variable domain reads GAGVSQTPSNKVTEKGKYVELRCDPISGHTALYWYRQSLGQGPEFLIYFQGTGAADDSGLPNDRFFAVRPEGSVSTLKIQRTERGDSAVYLCASSLGLQPQHFGDGTRLSIL.

There are a few counts of this clonotype. The J gene is TRBJ2-3, the V gene TRBV7-9, with D unclear. V gave up 1 base and J gave up 6 bases, with 17 bases separating them. There are 16 residues in the CDR3. Germline-derived CDR1 and CDR2 are SEHNR and FQNEAQ (reference sequence). CDR3 sequence: CASSLDVQARRDTQYF. CDR3 coding DNA: TGTGCCAGCAGCTTAGACGTGCAGGCCCGACGGGATACGCAGTATTTT.

Many counts were recorded for this clonotype. The chain combines TRBV5-1 with TRBJ1-4; a weak D match, TRBD1 (6 bases). The CDR3 loop spans 16 amino acids. The V gene lost 6 bases and the J gene lost 5 bases, with 20 bases spanning the gap. Germline CDR1 reads SGHRS; CDR2 reads YFSETQ. CDR3: CASTGTNWGSNEKLFF. The CDR3, as DNA: TGCGCCAGCACAGGGACAAACTGGGGGTCAAATGAAAAACTGTTTTTT.

This clonotype has more than one count but fewer than ten. The chain uses TRBV7-3 and TRBJ1-6; unclear D gene. The CDR3 sequence is 13 residues long. From germline, CDR1 is SGHTA and CDR2 FQGTGA. With 2 bases removed from V and 9 bases from J, the gap between germline ends came to 8 bases. DNA for the CDR3: TGTGCCAGCAGCTTATTCGATAGTTCACCCCTCCACTTT. It yields the protein CASSLFDSSPLHF.

In its sample, this clonotype was seen many times. The chain joins TRBV5-4 to TRBJ2-3; the D gene is possibly TRBD2 (6 bases). With 0 bases removed from V and 5 bases from J, the gap between germline ends came to 19 bases. CDR3 length: 17 residues. The V gene's germline CDR1 is SGHNT and CDR2 YYREEE (reference sequence). CDR3 amino acids: CASSLGSIWIGRDTQYF. CDR3 bases: TGTGCCAGCAGCTTGGGATCTATATGGATCGGGAGAGATACGCAGTATTTT. Using reference TRBV5-4 and TRBJ2-3 for the parts outside the CDR3, the full variable domain is ETGVTQSPTHLIKTRGQQVTLRCSSQSGHNTVSWYQQALGQGPQFIFQYYREEENGRGNFPPRFSGLQFPNYSSELNVNALELDDSALYLCASSLGSIWIGRDTQYFGPGTRLTVL.

This clonotype occurred a few times. The V gene is TRBV9, the J gene TRBJ2-7; 7 bases map to TRBD1. Unmatched junction bases numbered 8, after V lost 0 bases and J lost 11 bases. Germline V CDR1 and CDR2: SGDLS, YYNGEE. The CDR3 totals 13 residues. CDR3 sequence (DNA): TGTGCCAGCAGCGTAGAGTTGAGGGGGCAAGAGTACTTC. This translates into CASSVELRGQEYF.

This clonotype came up many times. The chain recombines TRBV18 with TRBJ2-7; the D is unclear. Germline loops: CDR1 KGHSH, CDR2 LQKENI. The CDR3 runs 11 residues. V was shortened by 2 bases and J by 6 bases, with 5 bases between the two germline ends. CDR3 amino acids: CASSPETEQYF. The CDR3 nucleotides read TGTGCCAGCTCACCAGAAACCGAGCAGTACTTC.

This clonotype was detected many times. This rearrangement joins TRBV7-9 to TRBJ2-7, with 7 bases identical to TRBD1. Germline V gene sequence: CDR1 SEHNR, CDR2 FQNEAQ (reference sequence). With 6 bases clipped from V and 4 bases from J, the junction kept 9 bases outside the gene matches. This CDR3 contains 14 residues. CDR3 amino acids: CASSSGTATYEQYF. CDR3 bases: TGTGCCAGCAGTTCCGGGACAGCTACTTACGAGCAGTACTTC.

The sample holds many counts of this clonotype. This chain links TRBV5-4 with TRBJ2-3; tentative D call: TRBD2 (5 bases). The germline V and J ends were trimmed by 3 bases and 9 bases, with 11 bases remaining between them. The CDR3 has 12 amino acids. The germline V gene has CDR1 SGHNT and CDR2 YYREEE (reference sequence). The CDR3 loop is CASSSTTDTQYF. The CDR3 coding sequence is TGTGCCAGCAGCTCGACTACTGACACGCAGTATTTT.

Many counts were recorded for this clonotype. CDR3 amino acids: CASSEETGEVNEQFF. DNA of the CDR3: TGTGCCAGCAGTGAAGAGACAGGGGAAGTCAATGAGCAGTTCTTC. The chain has TRBV2 and TRBJ2-1, with 8 bases aligning to TRBD1. Germline V gene sequence: CDR1 SNHLY, CDR2 FYNNEI. V was pared by 1 base and J by 6 bases, with 5 bases of the junction left unmatched. The CDR3 spans 15 residues.

This clonotype was counted at least ten times. The gene calls are TRBV7-3 and TRBJ2-1; tentative D call: TRBD2 (6 bases). The V gene's germline CDR1 is SGHTA and CDR2 FQGTGA. V gave up 6 bases and J gave up 5 bases, with 11 bases separating them. The CDR3 sequence is 13 residues long. The DNA of the CDR3 is TGTGCCAGCAGTAGCGCGGGGAACAATGAGCAGTTCTTC. It is translated as CASSSAGNNEQFF.

The chain carries TRBV28 and TRBJ1-2; D is possibly TRBD1 (6 bases). V was clipped by 7 bases and J by 2 bases, with 17 bases between them. The CDR3 totals 15 residues. The germline gives CDR1 MDHEN, CDR2 SYDVKM. The CDR3 DNA reads as TGTGCCAGCATCATCTCGGGAGGGGGGAACTATGGCTACACCTTC. It codes for CASIISGGGNYGYTF.

This clonotype was seen a few times. The chain joins TRBV5-1 to TRBJ1-1; D perhaps matches TRBD1 (5 bases). The CDR3 totals 15 residues. Trimming cost V 1 base and J 4 bases, with 14 bases left between them. Germline CDR1 and CDR2: SGHRS and YFSETQ. CDR3 sequence reads: CASSLRPGGGTEAFF. The CDR3 coding sequence is TGCGCCAGCAGCTTGCGGCCCGGGGGGGGCACTGAAGCTTTCTTT.

This clonotype was detected many times. The chain employs TRBV28 and TRBJ1-2; 7 bases line up with TRBD1. V trimming: 5 bases; J trimming: 4 bases; junction bases outside the gene matches: 10. The CDR3 contains 15 residues. Germline V gene lookup returns CDR1 MDHEN and CDR2 SYDVKM. CDR3 in amino acids: CASSTHRRGPYGYTF. DNA for the CDR3: TGTGCCAGCAGTACCCATCGAAGGGGGCCCTATGGCTACACCTTC.

This clonotype was seen only a few times. This may be a read error, as it is one base from a much larger clone. The chain uses TRBV2 and TRBJ1-4, with 9 nucleotides matching TRBD1. CDR3 size: 15 residues. From germline, CDR1 is SNHLY and CDR2 FYNNEI. In DNA, the CDR3 is TGTGCCGGCAGTGGGGGGACAGGGACTTTGGAAAAACTGTTTTTT. Translated, it gives CAGSGGTGTLEKLFF.

At least ten counts were recorded for this clonotype. The V gene is TRBV20-1, the J gene TRBJ2-5, with TRBD1 matching over 8 bases. The CDR3 is 14 residues long. The germline CDR1 and CDR2 sequences are DFQATT and SNEGSKA (reference sequence). V shed 0 bases and J 5 bases; nucleotides not matched to a gene: 5. Written as DNA, the CDR3 is TGCAGTGCTAGAGAATCAGGGGGCCACGAGACCCAGTACTTC. As protein: CSARESGGHETQYF.

This clonotype was detected only a few times. V is TRBV20-1 and J is TRBJ1-4, with D hard to call. The germline V gene encodes CDR1 DFQATT and CDR2 SNEGSKA (reference sequence). Trimming shortened V by 5 bases and J by 7 bases, and 14 bases separated the two germline ends. The length of the CDR3 is 13 residues. The DNA of the CDR3 is TGCAGTGCTCACCCCGCGCCGGGTGAAAAACTGTTTTTT. Its translation is CSAHPAPGEKLFF.

The genes are TRBV10-3 and TRBJ1-5, with D perhaps matching TRBD1 (5 bases). CDR3 length: 14 residues. The germline V and J ends were trimmed by 3 bases and 9 bases, with 15 bases remaining between them. Germline CDR1 is ENHRY and CDR2 is SYGVKD. DNA for the CDR3: TGTGCCATCAGTGAACATCAGGGAGGGCGGCCCCAGCATTTT. Translated: CAISEHQGGRPQHF.

This clonotype showed up many times. This sequence joins TRBV6-1 and TRBJ1-3, with no clear D. The CDR3 runs 12 residues. Trimming pared 6 bases from V and 2 bases from J, leaving 5 bases between. Germline V lookup: CDR1 MNHNS, CDR2 SASEGT. This chain's CDR3 is CASRGTGNTIYF. CDR3 nucleotide sequence: TGTGCCAGCAGGGGAACTGGAAACACCATATATTTT.

This clonotype was seen repeatedly, ten times or more. The gene calls are TRBV9 and TRBJ2-1; maybe TRBD2 (6 bases). V was cut by 1 base and J by 3 bases, with 14 bases left in between. Germline lookup yields CDR1 SGDLS and CDR2 YYNGEE. CDR3 length equals 16 residues. CDR3: CASSVFGVADYNEQFF. CDR3 bases: TGTGCCAGCAGCGTATTCGGGGTAGCGGACTACAATGAGCAGTTCTTC.

This clonotype was recorded at least ten times. V is TRBV12-3 or TRBV12-4 and J is TRBJ2-1; D is unresolved. Trimming stripped 0 bases from V and 7 bases from J, with 7 bases between. This CDR3 contains 13 residues. As DNA, the CDR3 is TGTGCCAGCAGTTTAGCCCCACAAAATGAGCAGTTCTTC. This translates into CASSLAPQNEQFF.

This clonotype was counted many times. This chain links TRBV2 with TRBJ1-6; no clear D. The V end lost 6 bases, the J end lost 5 bases, and 8 bases lay between the germline ends. Germline V gives CDR1 SNHLY, CDR2 FYNNEI. The CDR3 contains 13 residues. The CDR3: CASSATDNSPLHF. The CDR3 nucleotides read TGTGCCAGCAGCGCAACGGATAATTCACCCCTCCACTTT.

Ten or more counts support this clonotype. This chain joins TRBV5-1 and TRBJ2-3, with TRBD2 as a possible D gene (5 bases). The CDR3 has 15 residues. From germline, CDR1 is SGHRS and CDR2 YFSETQ. Trimming cost V 0 bases and J 5 bases, with 13 bases left between them. CDR3 in amino acids: CASSLASPEVDTQYF. In DNA, the CDR3 is TGCGCCAGCAGCTTGGCTAGCCCCGAGGTAGATACGCAGTATTTT.

The sample holds a few counts of this clonotype. This chain links TRBV28 with TRBJ2-2; 12 bases map to TRBD2. The CDR3 contains 17 residues. CDR1 and CDR2 (germline): MDHEN, SYDVKM. V shed 4 bases and J 4 bases; nucleotides not matched to a gene: 7. The DNA of the CDR3 is TGTGCCAGCAGTTCTAGCGGGGGGGCCCTGGGCACCGGGGAGCTGTTTTTT. The encoded protein is CASSSSGGALGTGELFF.

There are many counts of this clonotype. This rearrangement joins TRBV3-1 to TRBJ1-4, with D unresolved. Trimming pared 4 bases from V and 8 bases from J, leaving 14 bases between. Germline CDR1 is LGHDT and CDR2 is YNNKEL (reference sequence). The CDR3 extends over 14 amino acids. This CDR3 is CASSPTNSGEKLFF. For the CDR3, the DNA is TGTGCCAGCAGCCCAACTAATTCTGGCGAAAAACTGTTTTTT.

The V and J genes are TRBV7-8 and TRBJ2-7, with D uncertain. This CDR3 contains 14 residues. Germline CDR1 reads SGHVS; CDR2 reads FQNEAQ. V was cut by 3 bases and J by 2 bases, with 11 bases left in between. For the CDR3, the DNA is TGTGCCAGCAGCTTCGTCATGAACCCCTACGAGCAGTACTTC. The encoded protein is CASSFVMNPYEQYF.